The following is a T cell receptor beta chain sequence with its context. What antigen it recognizes has not been identified. No quality values exist for individual bases; no much larger clone is one base distant. This specimen belongs to a study of Ad26.COV2.S vaccination and SARS-CoV-2 variants (dated by TCRdb to the early 2020s). Describing the broader study: Vaccine-arm donors were drawn from COV1001, a multicentre, randomized, double-blind, placebo-controlled phase I-IIa trial of Ad26.COV2.S in healthy adults. Throughout the experiments and outcome assessment, investigators stayed blinded to trial group allocation. A total of approximately 32 samples were included in the TCR-sequenced set, comprising about 20 Ad26.COV2.S vaccine recipients, 5 placebo recipients and 8 SARS-CoV-2 convalescent individuals. Trial participants were randomized into five groups of five, in which low-dose or high-dose Ad26.COV2.S was given once or twice, or placebo was given on both occasions. Ad26.COV2.S was given intramuscularly at 5x10^10 or 1x10^11 viral particles, as a single shot or as two shots 56 days apart. The specificity and breadth of SARS-CoV-2-reactive T cell receptors after Ad26.COV2.S vaccination were assessed by TCRbeta repertoire sequencing.

From its cysteine to its phenylalanine, the CDR3 spans 15 amino acids. The kept DNA is CDR3 alone, 45 bases in frame from the first base. The germline V gene gives CDR1 as MNHEY and CDR2 as SVGAGI. The trim is 0 bases for V and 7 bases for J, with a gap of 12 bases between the germline ends. Broader findings and caveats from the paper: Vaccine and placebo recipients had comparable non-spike TCR breadth, which fits with the vaccine containing only spike. It was noted by the authors that total T cell responses may have been underestimated by the TCR breadth and depth analyses. Higher spike-specific TCR breadth was observed in Ad26.COV2.S recipients than in placebo recipients (P = 0.0014). Substantial breadth of spike-specific CD8+ and CD4+ T cell responses was reported after vaccination. The study was not powered for comparison of responses between vaccine doses or regimens.

The immunoSEQ Assay was used to sequence TCRbeta CDR3 regions. After extraction, genomic DNA underwent amplification by bias-controlled multiplex PCR, followed by high-throughput sequencing. The original pipeline was this. To quantify the absolute abundance of every unique TCRbeta CDR3 region, sequences were collapsed and filtered. T cell fraction was estimated by normalizing TCRbeta template counts to usable DNA, with usable DNA measured through amplification of reference genes found in all nucleated cells. Repertoire TCRs were annotated as SARS-CoV-2-specific when V gene, CDR3 amino acid sequence and J gene were exactly matched to a known reactive TCR set. The reference SARS-CoV-2 TCR set came from MIRA and was filtered for enrichment in COVID-19-positive ImmuneCODE repertoires, removing public or cross-reactive TCRs. Based on the MIRA antigens, annotated TCRs were further analysed at the level of specific ORF or position within ORF. Depth was the summed frequency of annotated unique rearrangements, while breadth was defined as annotated unique rearrangements over total unique productive rearrangements. Two-sided Wilcoxon rank-sum tests were applied when comparing TCR breadth between groups. Held by TCRdb, this immuneACCESS table contains in-frame sequences only and omits some clones. Under half of the omission traces to an unresolved V gene where checked; the cause of the rest is unknown. Clone size and the V and J calls come from that table; the DNA yielded D and trimming. Present in this sample are some 450,000 clones, less than 95% of which were seen just once. About 4.5% of the sample goes to the ten largest clones.

Taken with the paper, the label for treatment or condition translates to: around 19 received Ad26.COV2.S at low or high dose, single or two shots; about 5 received placebo; per-sample allocation not given. Repertoires of vaccine and placebo recipients were sequenced from samples taken on day 63 after the first injection. In Cohort 1b, 25 adults aged 18-55 years were enrolled at a single site in Boston, USA, between 29 July and 7 August 2020. Ad26.COV2.S consisted of a replication-incompetent adenovirus type 26 vector by which a prefusion-stabilized SARS-CoV-2 spike protein from the original Wuhan strain was expressed.

The sequence joins TRBV6-5 to TRBJ1-4, with an unclear D gene assignment. The clonotype originates from a person between 18 and 65 years old who received the Ad26.COV2.S COVID-19 vaccine or a placebo. The source was peripheral blood, collected in a trial of Ad26.COV2.S vaccine versus placebo. The DNA is TGTGCCAGCAGTTACTCGGCGGGCGCTGGTGAAAAACTGTTTTTT. Its translation is CASSYSAGAGEKLFF.